The clone carrying this T cell receptor beta chain was found many times. Its matching antigen is unknown. TCRdb ran MiXCR on the 5' RACE reads and lists one entry per CDR3 protein. The sample records more than 9,000 distinct CDR3 sequences, about 8.8% being singletons. This record comes from a study of spatial heterogeneity in lung cancer. As to time point: sample taken at primary tumor resection. Whole-study findings and limits: Mutation counts in tumors were tracked by counts of expanded intratumoral alpha and beta TCRs.

The CDR3 loop spans 17 amino acids. Germline loops: CDR1 DFQATT, CDR2 SNEGSKA (reference sequence). V shed 0 bases and J shed 0 bases, with 12 bases lying between them. The rearrangement uses TRBV20-1 and TRBJ1-6, with a possible D match to TRBD1 (5 bases). This receptor was identified in a male donor with early-stage non-small cell lung cancer. Sequenced here: lung tumor tissue, sampled at surgery. DNA for the CDR3: TGCAGTGCTAGAGACAGGGCATCCCTCTCCTATAATTCACCCCTCCACTTT. It translates to CSARDRASLSYNSPLHF.